Each of the 4 T cell receptor beta chains below was sequenced from the same sample in a study of T cell changes during pregnancy in multiple sclerosis. The protocol was immunoSEQ multiplex PCR, while the TCRdb copy is restricted to in-frame clones and leaves out a portion. The table records tens of thousands of clones, 85% to 95% of them present only once. The sample was CD4+ T cells from peripheral blood mononuclear cells, taken in the third trimester of pregnancy. The source of these receptors is a female donor with multiple sclerosis, enrolled in a pregnancy study.

The V gene is TRBV7-9, the J gene TRBJ2-1; 11 bases align to TRBD2. CDR1 is SEHNR and CDR2 is FQNEAQ in the germline V gene (reference sequence). V lost 11 bases, J lost 4 bases, and 10 bases stayed unmatched. The CDR3 runs 15 residues. CDR3 sequence: CAAHSGRARYNEQFF. CDR3 bases: TGTGCCGCTCATAGCGGGAGGGCGAGGTACAATGAGCAGTTCTTC.

The CDR3 spells CASSVDLLAGQNEQFF. In DNA, the CDR3 is TGTGCCAGCAGCGTAGATTTACTAGCGGGCCAGAATGAGCAGTTCTTC. V and J are TRBV9 and TRBJ2-1; TRBD2 aligns across 9 bases. Germline lookup yields CDR1 SGDLS and CDR2 YYNGEE. The CDR3 has 16 residues. The V gene end was trimmed by 0 bases and the J gene end by 7 bases; junction bases not matched to a gene: 8.

The genes are TRBV15 and TRBJ2-3; a possible D gene is TRBD2 (6 bases). In germline, CDR1 is LNHNV, CDR2 YYDKDF (reference sequence). V lost 6 bases to trimming and J lost 6 bases, with 13 bases between them. The CDR3 totals 13 residues. For the CDR3, the DNA is TGTGCCACCAGTACGAATGCGGGGGATACGCAGTATTTT. Protein sequence: CATSTNAGDTQYF.

The genes are TRBV11-3 and TRBJ1-3; weak D call: TRBD1 (6 bases). The V gene's germline CDR1 is SGHNT and CDR2 YENEEA. V gave up 4 bases and J gave up 4 bases, with 14 bases separating them. The CDR3 runs 15 residues. The CDR3 sequence is CASSSQGVDGNTIYF. CDR3 DNA: TGTGCCAGCAGCTCACAGGGAGTGGACGGAAACACCATATATTTT.